The 3 T cell receptor beta chains presented below share a single source sample, sequenced in a study of T cells in localized non-small cell lung cancer. Generated by immunoSEQ multiplex PCR, the TCRdb table keeps only in-frame clones and is missing some. The sample has under 3,500 clones; around 20% are singletons. The sequences come from lung tumor tissue, collected before any cancer treatment. The receptors shown here come from a woman aged 40-69 years with stage I lung adenocarcinoma.

This clone was detected many times. The V and J genes are TRBV11-3 and TRBJ2-5, with TRBD2 matching 13 bases. The junction had 6 bases not matched to a gene; V was cut back by 4 bases and J by 4 bases. CDR3 length: 16 amino acids. From germline, CDR1 is SGHNT and CDR2 YENEEA. The CDR3 bases are TGTGCCAGCAGCTCGTTGGGACTAGCGGGGCCAGAGACCCAGTACTTC. The encoded protein is CASSSLGLAGPETQYF.

The chain is built from TRBV10-3 and TRBJ2-3; 12 bases are a match to TRBD2. The length of the CDR3 is 14 residues. Unmatched junction bases numbered 0, after V lost 2 bases and J lost 6 bases. Germline V gives CDR1 ENHRY, CDR2 SYGVKD. CDR3 amino acids: CAISETSGGDTQYF. In DNA form, the CDR3 reads TGTGCCATCAGTGAGACTAGCGGGGGGGATACGCAGTATTTT.

The chain uses TRBV23-1 and TRBJ1-2, with 8 bases lining up with TRBD1. TRBV23-1 is known as an ORF, though its function is uncertain. J was trimmed by 1 base and V by 8 bases; bases with no gene match: 9. The CDR3 consists of 15 residues. The CDR3 is CASGHGTGINYGYTF. CDR3 DNA sequence: TGCGCCAGCGGCCATGGGACAGGAATTAACTATGGCTACACCTTC.